This TCR beta chain originates from a study of T cell responses to AZD1222 COVID-19 vaccine. Study-wide results and caveats: Nearly half of the spike-specific TCRs reportedly recognize variant regions that carry no mutations.

The protocol was immunoSEQ multiplex PCR, while the TCRdb copy is restricted to in-frame clones and leaves out a portion. The table has fewer than 85,000 clones, roughly 91% seen once. Comments on this clone: What it binds is not known.

Doses given second, at about 4 or about 12 weeks, were pooled. Germline assignment: CDR1 SGHTA and CDR2 FQGNSA. The CDR3 loop spans 12 amino acids. V was trimmed by 3 bases and J by 3 bases, leaving 5 bases between them. Sequenced here: peripheral blood, sampled 28 days after the second AZD1222 dose. The TCR comes from an adult who received the AZD1222 COVID-19 vaccine. V gene TRBV7-2 combines with J gene TRBJ1-1; D gene uncertain. The CDR3 DNA follows: TGTGCCAGCAGCTTCGGGGACACTGAAGCTTTCTTT. Its translation is CASSFGDTEAFF. The whole variable domain, filled in from reference TRBV7-2 and TRBJ1-1, reads GAGVSQSPSNKVTEKGKDVELRCDPISGHTALYWYRQSLGQGLEFLIYFQGNSAPDKSGLPSDRFSAERTGGSVSTLTIQRTQQEDSAVYLCASSFGDTEAFFGQGTRLTVV.